Sequencing of this TCR beta chain was carried out in a study of blood T cell repertoires in COVID-19. The wider study: Italy, Spain and the United States were the sources of the convalescent and acute COVID-19 samples. T cells, B-cell-depleted T cells, or PBMCs provided the cDNA or gDNA that served as material.

As handled by the study authors: By means of reference gene primer amplification, nucleated cell counts were estimated. The data were produced by immunoSEQ multiplex PCR, yet TCRdb's version contains in-frame clones alone and is incomplete. V, J and clone size are those of that table, while D and trimming were read from the DNA. The table lists around 85,000 clones, 87% of them singletons. This clonotype originated in a man in his sixties with acute or convalescent COVID-19. Input material: peripheral blood.

The CDR3 coding sequence is TGCGCCAGCAGCCAAGATGGACAGGGCGTAAAACTGTTTTTT. Its translation: CASSQDGQGVKLFF. The chain has TRBV4-3 and TRBJ1-4, with TRBD1 matching over 8 bases. V dropped 0 bases and J dropped 10; count of bases not matched to a gene: 4. CDR1 is LGHNA and CDR2 is YSLEER in the germline V gene. The CDR3 has 14 amino acids.